This T cell receptor beta chain was found in a study of T cell responses to AZD1222 COVID-19 vaccine. Profiling relied on immunoSEQ multiplex PCR, and the TCRdb table lists in-frame clones only, not all of them. The top ten hold 5.1% of the sample, which has about 150,000 clones, 80% to 90% seen once. The TCR sequence derives from an adult in good health. Sequences were derived from peripheral blood, sampled on day 0 of AZD1222 vaccination.

The CDR3, as DNA: TGTGCCAGCTCACTCATCCTGTGGGGACAGGGGGCGCCGGGTTCACCCCTCCACTTT. Residues: CASSLILWGQGAPGSPLHF. This rearrangement joins TRBV18 to TRBJ1-6; 12 positions agree with TRBD1. The CDR3 runs 19 residues. V was pared by 4 bases and J by 9 bases, with 16 bases of the junction left unmatched. Germline CDR1 KGHSH, CDR2 LQKENI.